One and the same sample provided the 13 T cell receptor beta chains below, sequenced in a study of blood T cell repertoires in COVID-19. TCRdb's copy holds only in-frame clones and misses some; the assay was immunoSEQ multiplex PCR. The profile shows roughly 300,000 clones, roughly 93% of them singletons. The sample was PBMCs or T cells enriched from blood (not recorded which). The receptors were gathered from a middle-aged woman with acute COVID-19.

The V and J genes are TRBV24-1 and TRBJ2-5, with D perhaps matching TRBD1 (5 bases). The germline V and J ends were trimmed by 2 bases and 4 bases, with 13 bases remaining between them. Germline lookup yields CDR1 KGHDR and CDR2 SFDVKD. The CDR3 spans 15 residues. The CDR3 DNA is TGTGCCACCAGTGATTCTAGGGGTCAGAGAGAGACCCAGTACTTC. Translated: CATSDSRGQRETQYF.

This clone has just one count. The chain combines TRBV15 with TRBJ2-7; a weak D match, TRBD1 (6 bases). CDR3 size: 13 residues. Germline V gives CDR1 LNHNV, CDR2 YYDKDF (reference sequence). V lost 4 bases and J lost 5, with 12 bases in between. CDR3 sequence (DNA): TGTGCCACCAGCAAGGGACACAGCGACGAGCAGTACTTC. Encoded protein: CATSKGHSDEQYF.

This rearrangement joins TRBV7-8 to TRBJ1-3, with 10 nucleotides matching TRBD1. Trimming cost V 5 bases and J 4 bases; bases outside gene matches: 11. Looked up from germline, CDR1 is SGHVS and CDR2 is FQNEAQ. The CDR3 consists of 17 residues. CDR3 loop: CASSTGQTGGSGNTIYF. DNA of the CDR3: TGTGCCAGCAGCACCGGACAGACAGGGGGCTCAGGAAACACCATATATTTT.

The chain recombines TRBV3-1 (or the pseudogene TRBV3-2) with TRBJ2-1; 8 positions agree with TRBD2. Per germline, CDR1 LGHDT and CDR2 YNNKEL (reference sequence). CDR3 length: 12 amino acids. The ends lost 1 base at V and 14 bases at J; junction bases unmatched: 4. The CDR3 coding sequence is TGTGCCAGCAGCCAAGGGACTAGCTCGGAGTTCTTC. This sequence encodes CASSQGTSSEFF.

This clone appeared a few times. The V call is TRBV28, the J call TRBJ1-4, with TRBD1 matching 8 bases. This CDR3 is 15 amino acids long. V shed 6 bases, J shed 3 bases, and the junction held 6 bases outside the gene matches. Germline V CDR1 and CDR2: MDHEN, SYDVKM. As DNA, the CDR3 is TGTGCCAGCAGACGGAGGACAGGGTCTAATGAAAAACTGTTTTTT. Its protein is CASRRRTGSNEKLFF. The complete variable domain, with remaining parts taken from reference TRBV28 and TRBJ1-4, reads DVKVTQSSRYLVKRTGEKVFLECVQDMDHENMFWYRQDPGLGLRLIYFSYDVKMKEKGDIPEGYSVSREKKERFSLILESASTNQTSMYLCASRRRTGSNEKLFFGSGTQLSVL.

The chain has TRBV7-3 and TRBJ2-3, with 14 bases fitting TRBD2. There are 15 residues in the CDR3. CDR1 SGHTA and CDR2 FQGTGA come from the germline V gene. With 5 bases clipped from V and 6 bases from J, the junction kept 4 bases outside the gene matches. The CDR3 region has the DNA TGTGCCAGCAGCATGGGACTAGCGGGAGTCGATACGCAGTATTTT. It translates to CASSMGLAGVDTQYF. The variable domain in full, completed from reference TRBV7-3 and TRBJ2-3, reads GAGVSQTPSNKVTEKGKYVELRCDPISGHTALYWYRQSLGQGPEFLIYFQGTGAADDSGLPNDRFFAVRPEGSVSTLKIQRTERGDSAVYLCASSMGLAGVDTQYFGPGTRLTVL.

This clone was counted a single time. V gene TRBV6-5 combines with J gene TRBJ2-2, with D perhaps TRBD1 (5 bases). The CDR3 runs to 14 residues. V lost 4 bases to trimming and J lost 3 bases, with 9 bases between them. Germline CDR1 is MNHEY and CDR2 is SVGAGI. The CDR3 is CASSSLGDTGELFF. The CDR3 nucleotides read TGTGCCAGCAGTTCCCTAGGGGACACCGGGGAGCTGTTTTTT.

The chain carries TRBV5-5 and TRBJ1-3, with TRBD1 as a possible D gene (5 bases). The V gene lost 2 bases and the J gene lost 4 bases, with 7 bases spanning the gap. The germline gives CDR1 SGHKS, CDR2 YYEKEE (reference sequence). The CDR3 has 13 amino acids. In DNA form, the CDR3 reads TGTGCCAGCAGCTTACGACAGGGAAACACCATATATTTT. Its translation: CASSLRQGNTIYF.

The chain employs TRBV15 and TRBJ2-2; unclear D gene. The CDR3 covers 16 residues. Trimming removed 0 bases from V and 1 base from J, with 9 bases in between. The germline gives CDR1 LNHNV, CDR2 YYDKDF (reference sequence). The CDR3 sequence: CATSRDTERNTGELFF. The CDR3 bases are TGTGCCACCAGCAGAGATACTGAGCGGAACACCGGGGAGCTGTTTTTT.

The genes are TRBV2 and TRBJ1-3; possible D gene TRBD1, 5 bases. Germline V CDR1 and CDR2: SNHLY, FYNNEI. V gave up 4 bases and J gave up 2 bases, with 9 bases separating them. This CDR3 has 14 residues. The DNA for the CDR3 is TGTGCCAGCAGTGGCAGGGTGACTGGAAACACCATATATTTT. Its protein is CASSGRVTGNTIYF. The complete variable domain, with remaining parts taken from reference TRBV2 and TRBJ1-3, reads EPEVTQTPSHQVTQMGQEVILRCVPISNHLYFYWYRQILGQKVEFLVSFYNNEISEKSEIFDDQFSVERPDGSNFTLKIRSTKLEDSAMYFCASSGRVTGNTIYFGEGSWLTVV.

The genes are TRBV7-9 and TRBJ2-1; maybe TRBD2 (5 bases). CDR3 length: 16 residues. Germline V gene sequence: CDR1 SEHNR, CDR2 FQNEAQ (reference sequence). V lost 1 base, J lost 4 bases, and 14 bases lay in between. The CDR3 spells CASSLDSSSFYNEQFF. CDR3 bases: TGTGCCAGCAGCTTAGACTCTTCTAGCTTTTACAATGAGCAGTTCTTC. The variable domain in full, completed from reference TRBV7-9 and TRBJ2-1, reads DTGVSQNPRHKITKRGQNVTFRCDPISEHNRLYWYRQTLGQGPEFLTYFQNEAQLEKSRLLSDRFSAERPKGSFSTLEIQRTEQGDSAMYLCASSLDSSSFYNEQFFGPGTRLTVL.

This clone has just one count. V usage is TRBV30 and J usage is TRBJ1-1, with D unresolved. V was pared by 2 bases and J by 0 bases, with 13 bases between. Germline loops: CDR1 GTSNPN, CDR2 SVGIG (reference sequence). CDR3 size: 15 residues. CDR3 loop: CAWSFAGILNTEAFF. The CDR3 coding sequence is TGTGCCTGGAGTTTCGCCGGGATTTTGAACACTGAAGCTTTCTTT.

This clone was observed once. V and J are TRBV5-4 and TRBJ2-3; 10 bases are shared with TRBD2. The CDR3 is 14 amino acids. From germline, CDR1 is SGHNT and CDR2 YYREEE (reference sequence). V lost 4 bases, J lost 6 bases, and 5 bases stayed unmatched. The CDR3 nucleotides read TGTGCCAGCAGCGCCACTAGCGGGACTGATACGCAGTATTTT. Amino acids: CASSATSGTDTQYF.